One sample yielded the 2 T cell receptor beta chains listed below, sequenced in a study of tumor-infiltrating lymphocytes in oesophageal squamous cell carcinoma. TCRdb re-derived calls from the PCR reads in MiXCR, one entry per CDR3 protein. This sample has over 10,000 distinct CDR3 sequences, with less than 55% found just once. Source material: esophageal tumor tissue. These receptor sequences come from a female donor with esophageal squamous cell carcinoma.

V gene TRBV7-3 combines with J gene TRBJ2-2; D might be TRBD1 (5 bases). The CDR3 extends over 14 amino acids. Germline CDR1 is SGHTA and CDR2 is FQGTGA. V lost 1 base, J lost 8 bases, and 11 bases lay in between. As DNA, the CDR3 is TGTGCCAGCAGCTTAAGCTCCCAGGGTGGGGAGCTGTTTTTT. Translating gives CASSLSSQGGELFF.

The gene calls are TRBV7-2 and TRBJ2-6; D ambiguous. Trimming shortened V by 5 bases and J by 2 bases, and 13 bases separated the two germline ends. The germline gives CDR1 SGHTA, CDR2 FQGNSA. The CDR3 totals 16 residues. CDR3 sequence reads: CASSRYGGAGANVLTF. DNA of the CDR3: TGTGCCAGCAGCCGATACGGTGGGGCTGGGGCCAACGTCCTGACTTTC.